This T cell receptor (beta chain) was documented in a study of T cell responses to AZD1222 COVID-19 vaccine. Study-level points and caveats: Mapped onto spike, vaccine-associated CD4 TCRs spanned it and were dominant at 160-218 and 743-854. Females outnumbered males among donors, who were mostly white British; clonal diversity was possibly underestimated.

Regarding this clone: Its antigen is currently unknown.

The data were produced by immunoSEQ multiplex PCR, yet TCRdb's version contains in-frame clones alone and is incomplete. The sample holds 90,000 to 150,000 clones, 75% to 95% seen once. This CDR3 spans 14 amino acids. V was clipped by 5 bases and J by 5 bases; unmatched bases: 7. Germline CDR1 and CDR2: SGHTA and FQGNSA. Sequenced here: peripheral blood, sampled 28 days after the second dose of the MenACWY control vaccine. The sequence derives from an adult who received the MenACWY meningococcal vaccine as a control. V usage is TRBV7-2 and J usage is TRBJ2-5; 8 bases map to TRBD1. The CDR3 region is CASSATGDRETQYF. In nucleotides, the CDR3 is TGTGCCAGCAGCGCGACAGGGGACAGGGAGACCCAGTACTTC.